This T cell receptor beta chain was captured by sequencing in a study of T cell repertoires in cytomegalovirus infection. The overall study: Selection of CMV epitopes for the study included recently identified HLA-C-restricted and well-studied HLA-B-restricted ones. Based on public TCR beta signatures, there were indications of CMV infection and of a matching HLA type.

The CDR3 is 15 residues long. V lost 2 bases, J lost 4 bases, and 12 bases lay in between. CDR1 is SGHTA and CDR2 is FQGNSA in the germline V gene. TCRdb called the reads again in MiXCR, with one record for every CDR3 protein. The table has about 920,000 distinct CDR3 sequences, roughly 30% seen once. This clonotype was seen many times. What it binds is not known. The chain carries TRBV7-2 and TRBJ1-5; D is perhaps TRBD1 (5 bases). The receptor was derived from a human donor in good health (CMV status not recorded). Some clones in this sample may be carry-over from other donors' samples. The sample was cultured CD8+ T cells from PBMCs, taken from culture after CMV antigen stimulation. CDR3 sequence (DNA): TGTGCCAGCAGCTTATCGGGGCCAGTGAATCAGCCCCAGCATTTT. It specifies CASSLSGPVNQPQHF.